What follows is one TCR beta chain and its context. This record belongs to a study of blood T cell repertoires in COVID-19. Measured with immunoSEQ multiplex PCR; TCRdb has only the in-frame clones, and not every one. Of about 270,000 clones listed, over 85% are singletons. Across 20 to 25 US areas, participants ranged in age from about 18 to 90 years. This CDR3 is built from 17 residues. The source of this sequence is a woman aged 55-69 years who had recovered from COVID-19. J is TRBJ1-5 and V is TRBV21-1; TRBD1 is taken as the D call from the table, unchecked against the DNA. TRBV21-1 is a documented pseudogene. The sequenced sample consisted of PBMCs or T cells enriched from blood (not recorded which). The CDR3 loop is CASSKAGQGVGNQPQHF. The CDR3 bases are TGTGCCAGCAGCAAAGCGGGACAGGGGGTGGGCAATCAGCCCCAGCATTTT.